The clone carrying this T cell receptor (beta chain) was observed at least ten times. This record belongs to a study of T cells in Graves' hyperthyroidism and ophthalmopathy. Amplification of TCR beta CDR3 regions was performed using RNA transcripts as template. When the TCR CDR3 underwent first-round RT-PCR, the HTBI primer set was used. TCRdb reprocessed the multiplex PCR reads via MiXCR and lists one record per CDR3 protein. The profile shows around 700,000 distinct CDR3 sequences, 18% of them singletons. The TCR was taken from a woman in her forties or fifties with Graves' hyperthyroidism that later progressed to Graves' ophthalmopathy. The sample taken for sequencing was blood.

CDR3 sequence (DNA): TGCGCCAGCAGCAAGATAGCGGGGGGGGCAGATACGCAGTATTTT. Translating gives CASSKIAGGADTQYF. The V gene is TRBV5-1, the J gene TRBJ2-3; 11 bases align to TRBD2. J gave up 4 bases and V 4 bases, and 5 bases lay outside the gene matches. Germline V gene lookup returns CDR1 SGHRS and CDR2 YFSETQ. CDR3 length: 15 residues.